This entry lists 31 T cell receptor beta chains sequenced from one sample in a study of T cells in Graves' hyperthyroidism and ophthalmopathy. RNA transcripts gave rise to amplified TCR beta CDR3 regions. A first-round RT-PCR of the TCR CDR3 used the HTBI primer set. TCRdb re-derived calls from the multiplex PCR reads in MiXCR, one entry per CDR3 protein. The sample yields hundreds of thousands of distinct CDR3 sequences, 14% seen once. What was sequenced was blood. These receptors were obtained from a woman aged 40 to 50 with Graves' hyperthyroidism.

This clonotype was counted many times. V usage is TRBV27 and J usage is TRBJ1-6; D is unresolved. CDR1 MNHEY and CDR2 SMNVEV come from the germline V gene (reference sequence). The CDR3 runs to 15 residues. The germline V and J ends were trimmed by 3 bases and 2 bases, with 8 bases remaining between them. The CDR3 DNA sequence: TGTGCCAGCAGTTTGTCGGACCCCTATAATTCACCCCTCCACTTT. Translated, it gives CASSLSDPYNSPLHF.

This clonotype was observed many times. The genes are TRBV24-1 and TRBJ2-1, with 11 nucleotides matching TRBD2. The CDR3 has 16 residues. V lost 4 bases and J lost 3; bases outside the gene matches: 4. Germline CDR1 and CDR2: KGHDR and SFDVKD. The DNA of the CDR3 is TGTGCCACCAGTGAGGCTACTAGCGGGGGCTACAATGAGCAGTTCTTC. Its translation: CATSEATSGGYNEQFF.

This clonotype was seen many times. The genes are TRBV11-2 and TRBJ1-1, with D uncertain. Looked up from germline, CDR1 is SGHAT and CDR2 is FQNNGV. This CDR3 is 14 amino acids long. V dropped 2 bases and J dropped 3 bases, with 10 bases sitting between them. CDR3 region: CASSLLDTDTEAFF. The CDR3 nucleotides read TGTGCCAGCAGCTTACTCGATACAGACACTGAAGCTTTCTTT.

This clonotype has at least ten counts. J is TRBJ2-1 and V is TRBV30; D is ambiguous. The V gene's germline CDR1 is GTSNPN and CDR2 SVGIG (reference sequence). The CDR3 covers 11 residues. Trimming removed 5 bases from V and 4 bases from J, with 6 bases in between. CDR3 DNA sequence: TGTGCCTGGGGAGAGTACAATGAGCAGTTCTTC. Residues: CAWGEYNEQFF.

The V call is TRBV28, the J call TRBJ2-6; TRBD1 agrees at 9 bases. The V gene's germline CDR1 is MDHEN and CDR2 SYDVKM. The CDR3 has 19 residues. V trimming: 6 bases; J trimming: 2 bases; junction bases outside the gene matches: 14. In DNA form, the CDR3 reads TGTGCCAGCAGACTAGCCGCCACAGGGGGCGTTACTGGGGCCAACGTCCTGACTTTC. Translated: CASRLAATGGVTGANVLTF.

The CDR3 sequence is CSVELAEANTGELFF. CDR3 DNA: TGCAGCGTTGAACTAGCGGAGGCGAACACCGGGGAGCTGTTTTTT. The chain has TRBV29-1 and TRBJ2-2; 7 nucleotides align to TRBD2. This CDR3 comprises 15 residues. Germline lookup yields CDR1 SQVTM and CDR2 ANQGSEA. Trimming removed 2 bases from V and 0 bases from J; junction bases left unmatched: 3.

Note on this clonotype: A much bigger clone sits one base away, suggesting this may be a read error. The CDR3 region has the DNA TGTGCCATCAGTGACAGGGGGCGGTTGAACACTGAAGCTTTCTTT. This gives the protein CAISDRGRLNTEAFF. The rearrangement joins TRBV10-3 to TRBJ1-1; the match to TRBD1 covers 8 bases. Germline V gene lookup returns CDR1 ENHRY and CDR2 SYGVKD. This CDR3 spans 15 amino acids. V dropped 3 bases and J dropped 0; count of bases not matched to a gene: 3.

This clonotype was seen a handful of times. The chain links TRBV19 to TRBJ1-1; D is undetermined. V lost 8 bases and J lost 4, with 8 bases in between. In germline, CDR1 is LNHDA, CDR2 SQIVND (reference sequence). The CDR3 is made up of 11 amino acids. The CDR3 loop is CASRMGTEAFF. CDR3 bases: TGTGCCAGTCGGATGGGCACTGAAGCTTTCTTT.

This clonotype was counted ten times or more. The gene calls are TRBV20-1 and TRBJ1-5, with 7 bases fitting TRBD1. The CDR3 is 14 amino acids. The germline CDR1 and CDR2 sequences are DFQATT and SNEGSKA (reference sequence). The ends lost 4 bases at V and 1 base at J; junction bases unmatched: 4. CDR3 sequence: CSATQGESNQPQHF. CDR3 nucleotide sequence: TGCAGTGCTACGCAGGGGGAAAGCAATCAGCCCCAGCATTTT.

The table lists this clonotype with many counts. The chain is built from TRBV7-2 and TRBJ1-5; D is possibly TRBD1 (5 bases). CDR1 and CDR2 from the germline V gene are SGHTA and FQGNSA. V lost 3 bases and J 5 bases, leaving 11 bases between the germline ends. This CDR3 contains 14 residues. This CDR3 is CASSFMGLDQPQHF. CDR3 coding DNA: TGTGCCAGCAGCTTTATGGGGCTCGATCAGCCCCAGCATTTT.

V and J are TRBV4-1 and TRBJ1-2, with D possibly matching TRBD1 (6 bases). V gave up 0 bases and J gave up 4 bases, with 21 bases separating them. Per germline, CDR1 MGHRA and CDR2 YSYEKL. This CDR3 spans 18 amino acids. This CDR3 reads CASSQDGGSTGNVYGYTF. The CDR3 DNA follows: TGCGCCAGCAGCCAAGATGGCGGTAGCACAGGGAACGTCTATGGCTACACCTTC.

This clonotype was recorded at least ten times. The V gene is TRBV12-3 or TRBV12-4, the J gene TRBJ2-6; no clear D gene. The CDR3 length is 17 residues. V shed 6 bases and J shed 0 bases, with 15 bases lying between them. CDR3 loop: CASSRYQSSSGANVLTF. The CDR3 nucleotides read TGTGCCAGCAGCCGATATCAGAGTAGCTCTGGGGCCAACGTCCTGACTTTC.

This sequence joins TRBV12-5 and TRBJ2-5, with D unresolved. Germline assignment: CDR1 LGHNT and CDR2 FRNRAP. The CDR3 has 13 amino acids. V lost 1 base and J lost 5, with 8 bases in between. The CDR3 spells CASGLGRWETQYF. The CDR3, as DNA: TGTGCTAGTGGTTTGGGTAGGTGGGAGACCCAGTACTTC.

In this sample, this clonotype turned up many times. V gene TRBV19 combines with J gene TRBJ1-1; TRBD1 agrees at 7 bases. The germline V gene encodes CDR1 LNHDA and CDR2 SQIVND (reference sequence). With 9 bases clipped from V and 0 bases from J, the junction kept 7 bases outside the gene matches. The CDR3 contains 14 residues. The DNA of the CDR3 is TGTGCCAGCTCACGACAGGGATTGAACACTGAAGCTTTCTTT. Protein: CASSRQGLNTEAFF.

DNA of the CDR3: TGCAGCGTTGAATGGGTCAAAGAGACCCAGTACTTC. It yields the protein CSVEWVKETQYF. V is TRBV29-1 and J is TRBJ2-5; no reliable D call. Germline values: CDR1 SQVTM, CDR2 ANQGSEA. The CDR3 is made up of 12 amino acids. The ends were cut back, 2 bases at V and 3 bases at J, with 7 bases in the middle.

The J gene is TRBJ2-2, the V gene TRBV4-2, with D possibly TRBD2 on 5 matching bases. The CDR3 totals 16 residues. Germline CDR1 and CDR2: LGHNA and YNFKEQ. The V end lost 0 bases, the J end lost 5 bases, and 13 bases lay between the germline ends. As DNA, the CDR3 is TGTGCCAGCAGCCAAGATAAACTAGTCAGTACCGGGGAGCTGTTTTTT. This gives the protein CASSQDKLVSTGELFF.

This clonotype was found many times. CDR3 nucleotide sequence: TGTGCCAGCAGTTACTCGAAGGTAGCGGGAACAGATACGCAGTATTTT. It encodes CASSYSKVAGTDTQYF. The chain joins TRBV6-2 or TRBV6-3 to TRBJ2-3, with 8 bases aligning to TRBD2. J lost 3 bases, V lost 0 bases, and 5 bases had no gene match. This CDR3 is built from 16 residues. Germline-derived CDR1 and CDR2 are MNHEY and SVGEGT.

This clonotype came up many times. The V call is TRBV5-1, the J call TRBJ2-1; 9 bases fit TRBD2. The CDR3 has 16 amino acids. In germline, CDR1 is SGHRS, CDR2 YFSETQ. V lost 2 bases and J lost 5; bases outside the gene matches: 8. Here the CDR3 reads CASSFDLAGLNNEQFF. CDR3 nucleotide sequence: TGCGCCAGCAGCTTCGACCTAGCGGGACTAAACAATGAGCAGTTCTTC.

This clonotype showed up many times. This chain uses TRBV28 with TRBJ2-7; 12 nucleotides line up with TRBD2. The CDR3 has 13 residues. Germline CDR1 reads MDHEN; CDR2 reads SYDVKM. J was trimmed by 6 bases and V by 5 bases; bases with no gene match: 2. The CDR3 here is CASSLGLAGEQYF. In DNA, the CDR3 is TGTGCCAGCAGTCTGGGACTAGCGGGCGAGCAGTACTTC.

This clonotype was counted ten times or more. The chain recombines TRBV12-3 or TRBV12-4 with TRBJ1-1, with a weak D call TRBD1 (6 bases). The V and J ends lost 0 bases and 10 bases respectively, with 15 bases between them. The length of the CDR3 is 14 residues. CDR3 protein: CASSLAGGVGGAFF. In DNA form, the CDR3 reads TGTGCCAGCAGTTTAGCAGGGGGAGTAGGAGGAGCTTTCTTT.

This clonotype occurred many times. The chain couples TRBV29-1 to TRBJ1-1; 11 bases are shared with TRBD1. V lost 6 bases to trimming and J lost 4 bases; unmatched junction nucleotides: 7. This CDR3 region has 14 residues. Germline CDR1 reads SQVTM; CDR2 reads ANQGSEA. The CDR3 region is CSVGQGAGGTEAFF. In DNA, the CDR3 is TGCAGCGTCGGACAGGGGGCCGGGGGCACTGAAGCTTTCTTT.

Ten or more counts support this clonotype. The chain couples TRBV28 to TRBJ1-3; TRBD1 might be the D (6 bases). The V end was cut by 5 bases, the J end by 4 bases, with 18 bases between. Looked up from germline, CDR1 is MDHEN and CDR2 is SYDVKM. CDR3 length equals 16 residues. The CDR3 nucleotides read TGTGCCAGCAGTCCCTACAGGGTGTCGTTAGGAAACACCATATATTTT. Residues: CASSPYRVSLGNTIYF.

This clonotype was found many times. CDR3 DNA sequence: TGTGCCAGCAGTTACCTGACTATTGGCTCAAATGAGCAGTTCTTC. Protein: CASSYLTIGSNEQFF. V is TRBV6-2 or TRBV6-3 and J is TRBJ2-1; tentatively, D is TRBD2 (5 bases). This CDR3 has 15 residues. V was clipped by 2 bases and J by 7 bases, with 15 bases between them. Germline values: CDR1 MNHEY, CDR2 SVGEGT.

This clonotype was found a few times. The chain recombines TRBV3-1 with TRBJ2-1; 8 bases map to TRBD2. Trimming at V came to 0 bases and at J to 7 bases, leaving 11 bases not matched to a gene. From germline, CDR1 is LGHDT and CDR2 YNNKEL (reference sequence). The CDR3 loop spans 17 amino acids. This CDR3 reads CASSQEAGGRPWNEQFF. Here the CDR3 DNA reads TGTGCCAGCAGCCAAGAGGCAGGCGGGAGGCCTTGGAATGAGCAGTTCTTC.

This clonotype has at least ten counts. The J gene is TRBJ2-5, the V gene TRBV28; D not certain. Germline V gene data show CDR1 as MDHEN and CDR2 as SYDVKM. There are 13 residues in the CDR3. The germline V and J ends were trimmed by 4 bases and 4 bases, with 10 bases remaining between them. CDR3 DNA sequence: TGTGCCAGCAGTTCCCCGGGCCGAGAGACCCAGTACTTC. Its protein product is CASSSPGRETQYF.

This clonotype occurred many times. The CDR3 loop reads CASSRGTTLTDTQYF. The CDR3 coding sequence is TGCGCCAGCAGCCGCGGGACTACATTGACAGATACGCAGTATTTT. J is TRBJ2-3 and V is TRBV5-1; 7 nucleotides line up with TRBD2. Germline V gene sequence: CDR1 SGHRS, CDR2 YFSETQ. The CDR3 consists of 15 residues. V was pared by 4 bases and J by 3 bases, with 8 bases of the junction left unmatched.

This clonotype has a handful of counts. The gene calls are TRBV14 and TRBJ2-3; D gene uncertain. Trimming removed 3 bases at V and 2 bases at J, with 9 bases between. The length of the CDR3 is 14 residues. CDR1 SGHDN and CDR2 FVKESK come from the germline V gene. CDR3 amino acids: CASSQIANTDTQYF. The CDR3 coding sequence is TGTGCCAGCAGCCAGATCGCGAACACAGATACGCAGTATTTT.

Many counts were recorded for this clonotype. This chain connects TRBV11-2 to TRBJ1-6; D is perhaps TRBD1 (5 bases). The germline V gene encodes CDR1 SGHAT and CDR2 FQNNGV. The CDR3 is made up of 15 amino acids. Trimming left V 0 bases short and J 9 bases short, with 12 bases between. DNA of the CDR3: TGTGCCAGCAGCTTAGATACGGGGGAGGGTTCACCCCTCCACTTT. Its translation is CASSLDTGEGSPLHF. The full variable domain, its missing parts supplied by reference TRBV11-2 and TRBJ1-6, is EAGVAQSPRYKIIEKRQSVAFWCNPISGHATLYWYQQILGQGPKLLIQFQNNGVVDDSQLPKDRFSAERLKGVDSTLKIQPAKLEDSAVYLCASSLDTGEGSPLHFGNGTRLTVT.

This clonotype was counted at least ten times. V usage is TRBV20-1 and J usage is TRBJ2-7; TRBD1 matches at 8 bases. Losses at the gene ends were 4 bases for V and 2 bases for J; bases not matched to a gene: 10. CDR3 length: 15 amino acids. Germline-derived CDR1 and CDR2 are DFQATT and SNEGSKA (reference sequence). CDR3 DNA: TGCAGTGCTATTAACCCGTGGGGACAGGCCTACGAGCAGTACTTC. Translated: CSAINPWGQAYEQYF.

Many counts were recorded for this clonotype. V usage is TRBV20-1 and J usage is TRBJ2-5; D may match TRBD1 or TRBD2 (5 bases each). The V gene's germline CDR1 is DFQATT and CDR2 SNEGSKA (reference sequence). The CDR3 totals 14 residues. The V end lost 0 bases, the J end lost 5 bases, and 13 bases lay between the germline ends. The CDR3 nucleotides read TGCAGTGCTAGAGATGGGACGTCGGGCGAGACCCAGTACTTC. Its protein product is CSARDGTSGETQYF.

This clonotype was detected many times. In DNA form, the CDR3 reads TGCGCCAGCAGTGATGGATGGGGTCAGCCCCAGCATTTT. Translating it yields CASSDGWGQPQHF. This rearrangement joins TRBV10-1 to TRBJ1-5; D unresolved. The length of the CDR3 is 13 residues. Deletions cut 3 bases from V and 6 bases from J, with 9 bases between. Germline assignment: CDR1 WNHNN and CDR2 SYGVQD (reference sequence).